This T cell receptor (beta chain) was identified in a study of CD8+CD57+ T cells in acquired aplastic anemia. Patients who underwent sequencing had shown CD8+CD57+ cell expansion by flow cytometry. Study results and caveats: In CD8+ cells, Simpson's diversity showed no significant difference between patients and controls. Patients and controls shared 25 to 30 CD8+ CDR3 sequences, highly expressed in patients.

CDR3 and TCR beta VDJ profiling relied on a genomic DNA template. A single record per CDR3 protein comes from TCRdb applying MiXCR to the reads. The table records around 120,000 distinct CDR3 sequences, less than 50% of them present only once. This clonotype was seen repeatedly, ten times or more. Its antigen is as yet unknown. The CDR3 has 13 residues. J was trimmed by 5 bases and V by 7 bases; bases with no gene match: 6. In germline, CDR1 is SQVTM, CDR2 ANQGSEA. This receptor was obtained from a human donor with aplastic anemia. The chain couples TRBV29-1 to TRBJ2-2; 8 bases are shared with TRBD1. The sequenced sample consisted of sorted CD4+, CD8+, or CD8+CD57+ T cells (not recorded which) from PBMCs. The CDR3 nucleotides are TGCAGCGGTCAGTGGGACAGGACCGGGGAGCTGTTTTTT. Amino acid sequence: CSGQWDRTGELFF.